This TCR beta chain was recorded in a study of shared clonotypes between healthy human individuals. V was clipped by 2 bases and J by 6 bases, with 16 bases between them. The germline gives CDR1 MNHEY, CDR2 SMNVEV (reference sequence). The CDR3 length is 15 residues. Sequenced by immunoSEQ multiplex PCR; TCRdb stores in-frame clones only, minus some. The table has approximately 1.9 million clones, just over 90% seen once. CD45RO negativity and positive selection for CCR7 defined naive CD8 cells, a population that excluded terminally differentiated effector memory CD45RA+ cells. All participating donors were Caucasian adults from Nashville, Tennessee.

The source material was naive CD8+ T cells from PBMCs. The chain is built from TRBV27 and TRBJ1-2, with D uncertain. The source is a man younger than 35 in good health. Some clones in this sample may be carry-over from other donors' samples. The CDR3 region is CASSLTFNPEDGYTF. CDR3 DNA: TGTGCCAGCAGTTTAACGTTTAATCCGGAAGATGGCTACACCTTC.